Below, 4 T cell receptor beta chains from the same sample are listed, as sequenced in a study of Ad26.COV2.S vaccination and SARS-CoV-2 variants. Sample treatment: roughly 19 received Ad26.COV2.S at low or high dose, single or two shots; 5 received placebo; per-sample allocation not given. Each sample was drawn 63 days after the first injection (of vaccine or placebo). Using immunoSEQ multiplex PCR, the repertoire was profiled, and TCRdb retains in-frame clones only, with some absent. Among about 350,000 clones listed, about 87% were seen once. The sequencing here drew on peripheral blood, taken in a trial of Ad26.COV2.S vaccine versus placebo. These receptors were taken from a person aged 18-65 years who received the Ad26.COV2.S COVID-19 vaccine or a placebo.

The chain links TRBV18 to TRBJ2-2, with TRBD2 as a possible D gene (5 bases). The CDR3 covers 15 residues. Trimming removed 1 base from V and 0 bases from J, with 6 bases in between. Germline V CDR1 and CDR2: KGHSH, LQKENI. The CDR3 reads CASSPLLANTGELFF. CDR3 nucleotide sequence: TGTGCCAGCTCACCACTACTAGCGAACACCGGGGAGCTGTTTTTT.

The rearrangement uses TRBV2 and TRBJ1-5, with TRBD1 identical over 7 bases. The CDR3 consists of 15 residues. Trimming cost V 4 bases and J 7 bases; bases outside gene matches: 10. Germline loops: CDR1 SNHLY, CDR2 FYNNEI. The CDR3 nucleotides are TGTGCCAGCAGTGCCCCCGGGACAGCTCTCCAGCCCCAGCATTTT. It is translated as CASSAPGTALQPQHF.

This clone was seen only once. The chain has TRBV4-3 and TRBJ2-1, with 10 bases aligning to TRBD2. Per germline, CDR1 LGHNA and CDR2 YSLEER. Losses at the gene ends were 0 bases for V and 7 bases for J; bases not matched to a gene: 9. The CDR3 covers 17 residues. DNA for the CDR3: TGCGCCAGCAGCCAAGATGCGTCTAGCGGGAGCTGGAATGAGCAGTTCTTC. Translated: CASSQDASSGSWNEQFF.

Here the CDR3 DNA reads TGTGCCAGCAGCCCCCGACTAGCGGGGGGGAATGAGCAGTTCTTC. This codes for CASSPRLAGGNEQFF. The chain recombines TRBV3-1 (or the pseudogene TRBV3-2) with TRBJ2-1; 14 positions agree with TRBD2. The CDR3 length is 15 residues. Germline V gives CDR1 LGHDT, CDR2 YNNKEL (reference sequence). The J segment lost 7 bases and the V segment lost 4 bases, leaving 3 bases of the junction unmatched.